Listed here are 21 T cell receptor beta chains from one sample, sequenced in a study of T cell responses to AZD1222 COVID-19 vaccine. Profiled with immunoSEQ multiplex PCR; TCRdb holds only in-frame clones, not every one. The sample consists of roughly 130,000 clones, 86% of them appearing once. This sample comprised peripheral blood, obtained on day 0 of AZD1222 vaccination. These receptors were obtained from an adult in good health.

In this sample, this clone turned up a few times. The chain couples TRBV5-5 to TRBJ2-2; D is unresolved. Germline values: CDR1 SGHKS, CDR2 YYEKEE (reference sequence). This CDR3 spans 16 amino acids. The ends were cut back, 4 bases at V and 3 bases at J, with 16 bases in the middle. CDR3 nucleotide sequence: TGTGCCAGCAGCCCCAGGTCGAGTCGGGACACCGGGGAGCTGTTTTTT. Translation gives CASSPRSSRDTGELFF.

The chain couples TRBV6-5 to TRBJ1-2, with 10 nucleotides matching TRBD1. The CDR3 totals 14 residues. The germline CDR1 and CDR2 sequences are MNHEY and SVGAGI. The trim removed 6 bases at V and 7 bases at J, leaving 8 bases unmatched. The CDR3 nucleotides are TGTGCCAGCAGCCGACAGGGGGCGGATGGTGGCTACACCTTC. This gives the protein CASSRQGADGGYTF.

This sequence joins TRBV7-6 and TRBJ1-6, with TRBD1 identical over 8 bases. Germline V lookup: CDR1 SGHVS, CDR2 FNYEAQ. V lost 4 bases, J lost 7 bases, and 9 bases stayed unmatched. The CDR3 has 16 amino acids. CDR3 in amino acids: CASSSQGGVRNSPLHF. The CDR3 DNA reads TGTGCCAGCAGCTCACAGGGGGGGGTTCGGAATTCACCCCTCCACTTT.

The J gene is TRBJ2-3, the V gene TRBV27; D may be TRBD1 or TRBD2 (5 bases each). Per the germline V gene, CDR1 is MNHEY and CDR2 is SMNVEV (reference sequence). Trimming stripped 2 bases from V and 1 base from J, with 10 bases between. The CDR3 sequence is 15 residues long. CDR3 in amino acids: CASSLLRGGTDTQYF. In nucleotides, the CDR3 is TGTGCCAGCAGTTTACTTCGAGGGGGCACAGATACGCAGTATTTT.

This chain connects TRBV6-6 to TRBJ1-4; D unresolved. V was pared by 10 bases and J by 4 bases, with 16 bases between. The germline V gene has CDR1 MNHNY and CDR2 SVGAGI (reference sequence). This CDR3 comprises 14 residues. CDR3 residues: CATGRERGNEKLFF. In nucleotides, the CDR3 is TGTGCCACCGGACGGGAGCGCGGTAATGAAAAACTGTTTTTT.

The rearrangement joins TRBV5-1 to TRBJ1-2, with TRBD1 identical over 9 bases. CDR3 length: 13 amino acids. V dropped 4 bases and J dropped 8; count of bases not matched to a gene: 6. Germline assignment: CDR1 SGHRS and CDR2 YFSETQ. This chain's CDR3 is CASSRDREEGYTF. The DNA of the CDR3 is TGCGCCAGCAGCCGGGACAGGGAGGAGGGCTACACCTTC. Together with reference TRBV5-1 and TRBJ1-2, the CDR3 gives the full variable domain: KAGVTQTPRYLIKTRGQQVTLSCSPISGHRSVSWYQQTPGQGLQFLFEYFSETQRNKGNFPGRFSGRQFSNSRSEMNVSTLELGDSALYLCASSRDREEGYTFGSGTRLTVV.

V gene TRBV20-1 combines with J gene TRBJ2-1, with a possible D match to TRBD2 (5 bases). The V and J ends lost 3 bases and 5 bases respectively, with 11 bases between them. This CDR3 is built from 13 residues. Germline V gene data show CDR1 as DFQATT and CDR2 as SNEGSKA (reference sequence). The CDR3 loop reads CSASVTSNNEQFF. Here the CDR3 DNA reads TGCAGTGCTAGTGTTACTAGTAACAATGAGCAGTTCTTC.

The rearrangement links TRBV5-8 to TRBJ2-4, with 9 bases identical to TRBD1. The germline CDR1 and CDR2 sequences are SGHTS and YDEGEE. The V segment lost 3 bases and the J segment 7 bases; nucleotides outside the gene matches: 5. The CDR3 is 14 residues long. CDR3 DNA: TGTGCCAGCAGCTCGTCCGGGACAGGGAACATTCAGTACTTC. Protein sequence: CASSSSGTGNIQYF.

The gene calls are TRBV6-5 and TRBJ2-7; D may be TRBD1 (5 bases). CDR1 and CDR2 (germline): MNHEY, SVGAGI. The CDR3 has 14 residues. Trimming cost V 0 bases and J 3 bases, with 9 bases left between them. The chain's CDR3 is CASSYSARDYEQYF. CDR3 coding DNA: TGTGCCAGCAGTTACTCGGCCAGGGACTACGAGCAGTACTTC.

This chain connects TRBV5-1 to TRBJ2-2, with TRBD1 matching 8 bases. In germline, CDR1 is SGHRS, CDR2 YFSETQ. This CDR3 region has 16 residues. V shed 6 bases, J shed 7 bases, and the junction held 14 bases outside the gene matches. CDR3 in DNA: TGCGCCAGCAAGCCGGAGGGCAGGGGGCTCGGCGGGGAGCTGTTTTTT. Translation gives CASKPEGRGLGGELFF.

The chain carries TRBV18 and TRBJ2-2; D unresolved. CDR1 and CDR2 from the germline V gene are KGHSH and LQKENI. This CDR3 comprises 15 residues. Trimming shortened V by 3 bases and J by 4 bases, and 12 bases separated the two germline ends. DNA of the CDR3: TGTGCCAGCTCACCTTCTGGGTGGGGCACCGGGGAGCTGTTTTTT. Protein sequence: CASSPSGWGTGELFF.

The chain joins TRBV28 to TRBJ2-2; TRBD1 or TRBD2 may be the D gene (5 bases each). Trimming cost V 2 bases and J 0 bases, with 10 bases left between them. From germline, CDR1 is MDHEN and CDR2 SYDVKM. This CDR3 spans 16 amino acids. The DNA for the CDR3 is TGTGCCAGCAGTTTAGGGACGGACTCGAACACCGGGGAGCTGTTTTTT. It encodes CASSLGTDSNTGELFF. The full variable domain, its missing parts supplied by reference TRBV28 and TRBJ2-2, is DVKVTQSSRYLVKRTGEKVFLECVQDMDHENMFWYRQDPGLGLRLIYFSYDVKMKEKGDIPEGYSVSREKKERFSLILESASTNQTSMYLCASSLGTDSNTGELFFGEGSRLTVL.

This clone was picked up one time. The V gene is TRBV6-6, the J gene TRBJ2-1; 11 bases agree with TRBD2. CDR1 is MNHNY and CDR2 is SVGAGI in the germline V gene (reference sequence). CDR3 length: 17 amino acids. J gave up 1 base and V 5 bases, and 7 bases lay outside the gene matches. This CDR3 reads CASSRLTSGRSYNEQFF. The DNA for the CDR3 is TGTGCCAGCAGTCGCCTTACTAGCGGGAGATCCTACAATGAGCAGTTCTTC.

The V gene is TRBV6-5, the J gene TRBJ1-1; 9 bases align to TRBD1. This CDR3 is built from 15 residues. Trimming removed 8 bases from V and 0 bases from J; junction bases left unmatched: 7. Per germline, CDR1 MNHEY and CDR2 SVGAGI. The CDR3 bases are TGTGCCAGCGCACAGGGGGCTGGTGTGAACACTGAAGCTTTCTTT. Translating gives CASAQGAGVNTEAFF.

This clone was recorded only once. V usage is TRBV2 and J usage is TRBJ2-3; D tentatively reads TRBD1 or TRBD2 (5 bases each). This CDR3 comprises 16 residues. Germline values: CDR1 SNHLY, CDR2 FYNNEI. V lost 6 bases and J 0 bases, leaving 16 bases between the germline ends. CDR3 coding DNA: TGTGCCAGCAGCTCCCGGGACGGTACTAGCACAGATACGCAGTATTTT. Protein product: CASSSRDGTSTDTQYF.

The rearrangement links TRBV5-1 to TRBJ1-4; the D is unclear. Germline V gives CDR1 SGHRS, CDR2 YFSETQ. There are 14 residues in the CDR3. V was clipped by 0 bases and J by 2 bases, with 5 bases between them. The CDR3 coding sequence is TGCGCCAGCAGCTTGGACAGCACTAATGAAAAACTGTTTTTT. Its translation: CASSLDSTNEKLFF.

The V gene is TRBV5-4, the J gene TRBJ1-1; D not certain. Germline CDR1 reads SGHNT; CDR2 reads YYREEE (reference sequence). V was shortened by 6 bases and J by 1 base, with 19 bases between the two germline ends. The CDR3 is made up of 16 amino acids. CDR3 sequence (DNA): TGTGCCAGCAACGCCCGGTTTGGGTACCAGAACACTGAAGCTTTCTTT. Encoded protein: CASNARFGYQNTEAFF.

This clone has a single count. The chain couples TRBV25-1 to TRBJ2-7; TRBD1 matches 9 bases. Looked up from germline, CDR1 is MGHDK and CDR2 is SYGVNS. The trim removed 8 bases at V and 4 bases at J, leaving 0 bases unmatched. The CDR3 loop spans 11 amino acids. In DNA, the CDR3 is TGTGCCAGCGGGACAGGGTACGAGCAGTACTTC. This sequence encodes CASGTGYEQYF.

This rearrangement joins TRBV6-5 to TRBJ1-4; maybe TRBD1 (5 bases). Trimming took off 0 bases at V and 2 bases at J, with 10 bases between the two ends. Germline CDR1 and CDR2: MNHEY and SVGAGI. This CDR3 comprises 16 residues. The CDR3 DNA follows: TGTGCCAGCAGTTACTCCCCACAGGTGACTAATGAAAAACTGTTTTTT. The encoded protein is CASSYSPQVTNEKLFF.

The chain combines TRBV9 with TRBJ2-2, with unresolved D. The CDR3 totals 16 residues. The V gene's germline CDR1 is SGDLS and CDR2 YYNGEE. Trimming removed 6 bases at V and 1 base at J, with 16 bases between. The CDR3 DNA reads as TGTGCCAGCAACCCTAGGGAAAGGGAGAACACCGGGGAGCTGTTTTTT. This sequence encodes CASNPRERENTGELFF.

The CDR3 DNA sequence: TGTGCCAGCAGTCCTGGGACAGGCCTTTCCGAGCAGTACTTC. Its translation is CASSPGTGLSEQYF. The chain recombines TRBV28 with TRBJ2-7; 8 bases align to TRBD1. The germline V gene encodes CDR1 MDHEN and CDR2 SYDVKM. CDR3 length: 14 amino acids. V trimming: 5 bases; J trimming: 6 bases; junction bases outside the gene matches: 9. Variable domain in full (rest from reference TRBV28 and TRBJ2-7): DVKVTQSSRYLVKRTGEKVFLECVQDMDHENMFWYRQDPGLGLRLIYFSYDVKMKEKGDIPEGYSVSREKKERFSLILESASTNQTSMYLCASSPGTGLSEQYFGPGTRLTVT.